This T cell receptor (beta chain) was documented in a study of blood T cell repertoires in COVID-19. Study at large: Samples representing acute and convalescent COVID-19 were sourced from the United States, Italy and Spain. PBMCs, B-cell-depleted T cells, or T cells were the source of the cDNA or gDNA that made up the material.

This clone is a singleton in its sample. Authors' methods: Researchers report that nucleated cell counts were estimated from reference gene primer amplification. The data were produced by immunoSEQ multiplex PCR, yet TCRdb's version contains in-frame clones alone and is incomplete. V, J and clone size are taken as reported in that table, and D and trimming were inferred from the DNA itself. The sample lists around 56,000 clones, roughly 90% seen once, with about 16% in the top ten. The germline CDR1 and CDR2 sequences are SGHVS and FQNEAQ. V was trimmed by 5 bases and J by 1 base, leaving 16 bases between them. CDR3 length: 16 amino acids.

The rearrangement uses TRBV7-8 and TRBJ2-3; D is perhaps TRBD2 (6 bases). This TCR was sampled from an elderly man with acute or convalescent COVID-19. Material: peripheral blood. The CDR3: CASSLLHGEGTDTQYF. CDR3 bases: TGTGCCAGCAGCCTCCTCCACGGGGAGGGCACAGATACGCAGTATTTT.